The 19 T cell receptor beta chains below all came from one sample that was sequenced in a study of PD-1 blockade in classical Hodgkin lymphoma. The protocol was immunoSEQ multiplex PCR, while the TCRdb copy is restricted to in-frame clones and leaves out a portion. The sample yields about 75,000 clones, under 95% seen once. Each patient's relapse followed autologous stem cell transplantation, and brentuximab vedotin exposure varied. Sequencing used peripheral blood mononuclear cells (PBMCs), obtained at baseline. These receptors came from a human donor with classical Hodgkin lymphoma.

The chain has TRBV30 and TRBJ2-7; a weak D match, TRBD2 (5 bases). CDR3 length: 12 amino acids. Deletions cut 2 bases from V and 1 base from J, with 6 bases between. Germline CDR1 is GTSNPN and CDR2 is SVGIG (reference sequence). The CDR3 nucleotides are TGTGCCTGGAGTCCGGGGTCCTACGAGCAGTACTTC. Its translation is CAWSPGSYEQYF.

The chain employs TRBV7-9 and TRBJ2-7; TRBD1 aligns across 10 bases. CDR3 length: 14 residues. Trimming took 5 bases from V and 4 from J; bases not matched to a gene: 5. Germline V gene sequence: CDR1 SEHNR, CDR2 FQNEAQ (reference sequence). The DNA of the CDR3 is TGTGCCAGCAGCAAGGGACAGGGGTGGTACGAGCAGTACTTC. It translates to CASSKGQGWYEQYF.

The V and J genes are TRBV6-1 and TRBJ2-1, with D perhaps matching TRBD2 (6 bases). Trimming pared 6 bases from V and 10 bases from J, leaving 13 bases between. The CDR3 consists of 12 residues. The germline V gene encodes CDR1 MNHNS and CDR2 SASEGT. CDR3 nucleotides: TGTGCCAGCAGCCCGGACTACGACGAGCAGTTCTTC. It encodes CASSPDYDEQFF.

The chain employs TRBV9 and TRBJ2-2; no definite D call. Germline CDR1 is SGDLS and CDR2 is YYNGEE. V lost 3 bases to trimming and J lost 4 bases, with 1 base between them. This CDR3 has 11 amino acids. CDR3 sequence reads: CASSGTGELFF. The CDR3 nucleotides read TGTGCCAGCAGCGGCACCGGGGAGCTGTTTTTT.

V usage is TRBV19 and J usage is TRBJ2-7; D tentatively fits TRBD1 or TRBD2 (7 bases each). Germline assignment: CDR1 LNHDA and CDR2 SQIVND (reference sequence). Trimming pared 2 bases from V and 3 bases from J, leaving 14 bases between. The CDR3 length is 15 residues. The CDR3 DNA reads as TGTGCCAGTAGTATACAAGCAGGGGGGGGCTACGAGCAGTACTTC. This gives the protein CASSIQAGGGYEQYF. The complete variable domain, with remaining parts taken from reference TRBV19 and TRBJ2-7, reads DGGITQSPKYLFRKEGQNVTLSCEQNLNHDAMYWYRQDPGQGLRLIYYSQIVNDFQKGDIAEGYSVSREKKESFPLTVTSAQKNPTAFYLCASSIQAGGGYEQYFGPGTRLTVT.

The J gene is TRBJ1-1, the V gene TRBV10-3; a possible D gene is TRBD1 (6 bases). The CDR3 spans 18 residues. Trimming cost V 10 bases and J 5 bases, with 32 bases left between them. Germline CDR1 reads ENHRY; CDR2 reads SYGVKD. The CDR3 is CATEAPKPGHQTGTEAFF. The CDR3 DNA follows: TGTGCCACCGAAGCCCCCAAGCCGGGACACCAAACGGGAACTGAAGCTTTCTTT.

This rearrangement joins TRBV6-4 to TRBJ1-1; TRBD1 is a possible D gene (6 bases). Looked up from germline, CDR1 is MRHNA and CDR2 is SNTAGT. Between the trimmed V and J ends, which lost 6 bases and 0 bases, there was a span of 14 bases. The CDR3 is made up of 15 amino acids. CDR3 in DNA: TGTGCCAGCAGGGAGAGGGGGGGGCTGAACACTGAAGCTTTCTTT. Its protein product is CASRERGGLNTEAFF.

The chain uses TRBV7-9 and TRBJ2-2, with D uncertain. Trimming cost V 4 bases and J 3 bases, with 12 bases left between them. Germline assignment: CDR1 SEHNR and CDR2 FQNEAQ (reference sequence). CDR3 length: 15 amino acids. CDR3 sequence (DNA): TGTGCCAGCAGCTCACCCCCCCCTCACACCGGGGAGCTGTTTTTT. Translated, it gives CASSSPPPHTGELFF. Looking up the rest from reference TRBV7-9 and TRBJ2-2 gives the full variable domain: DTGVSQNPRHKITKRGQNVTFRCDPISEHNRLYWYRQTLGQGPEFLTYFQNEAQLEKSRLLSDRFSAERPKGSFSTLEIQRTEQGDSAMYLCASSSPPPHTGELFFGEGSRLTVL.

The rearrangement uses TRBV5-4 and TRBJ2-1, with a weak D call TRBD1 (6 bases). V was pared by 0 bases and J by 4 bases, with 11 bases between. The CDR3 contains 15 residues. CDR1 SGHNT and CDR2 YYREEE come from the germline V gene (reference sequence). CDR3 coding DNA: TGTGCCAGCAGCTTGGTTGGGGGCCCATACAATGAGCAGTTCTTC. It codes for CASSLVGGPYNEQFF.

The chain links TRBV9 to TRBJ1-4; possible D gene TRBD1, 6 bases. This CDR3 is built from 13 residues. The germline CDR1 and CDR2 sequences are SGDLS and YYNGEE. V was shortened by 3 bases and J by 5 bases, with 8 bases between the two germline ends. The CDR3 here is CASSGGLNEKLFF. CDR3 nucleotides: TGTGCCAGCAGCGGGGGGCTGAATGAAAAACTGTTTTTT.

The chain employs TRBV6-1 and TRBJ2-7; perhaps TRBD2 as D (7 bases). There are 14 residues in the CDR3. Germline V lookup: CDR1 MNHNS, CDR2 SASEGT. V shed 2 bases and J shed 2 bases, with 10 bases lying between them. CDR3 in amino acids: CASSERGGPYEQYF. CDR3 coding DNA: TGTGCCAGCAGTGAAAGGGGGGGCCCCTACGAGCAGTACTTC.

V usage is TRBV5-5 and J usage is TRBJ2-1; 7 bases map to TRBD2. J gave up 9 bases and V 0 bases, and 12 bases lay outside the gene matches. Germline CDR1 SGHKS, CDR2 YYEKEE (reference sequence). The CDR3 has 16 residues. The CDR3 spells CASSLEGSGLSAEQFF. The CDR3 DNA reads TGTGCCAGCAGCTTGGAAGGTAGCGGGCTGTCAGCTGAGCAGTTCTTC.

This clone has more than one count but fewer than ten. This chain connects TRBV6-1 to TRBJ1-5; tentative D call: TRBD1 (5 bases). Trimming removed 6 bases at V and 0 bases at J, with 9 bases between. This CDR3 region has 14 residues. Germline V gene lookup returns CDR1 MNHNS and CDR2 SASEGT. CDR3 coding DNA: TGTGCCAGCAGCCGGGACCATAGCAATCAGCCCCAGCATTTT. As protein: CASSRDHSNQPQHF.

The chain uses TRBV9 and TRBJ2-7; D gene uncertain. CDR3 length: 13 residues. V lost 0 bases and J lost 6, with 10 bases in between. Germline CDR1 and CDR2: SGDLS and YYNGEE. In nucleotides, the CDR3 is TGTGCCAGCAGCGTAGGTTGGGTGGGCGAGCAGTACTTC. Protein product: CASSVGWVGEQYF.

The genes are TRBV14 and TRBJ2-7, with 8 bases that match TRBD1. From germline, CDR1 is SGHDN and CDR2 FVKESK. Trimming cost V 8 bases and J 5 bases; bases outside gene matches: 8. This CDR3 spans 13 amino acids. The chain's CDR3 is CASSVTGVDEQYF. The CDR3 coding sequence is TGTGCCAGCTCTGTGACAGGGGTCGACGAGCAGTACTTC.

The rearrangement joins TRBV29-1 to TRBJ2-2; D possibly corresponds to TRBD2 (5 bases). CDR1 is SQVTM, CDR2 ANQGSEA, per germline. The CDR3 runs 13 residues. Between the trimmed V and J ends, which lost 3 bases and 0 bases, there was a span of 5 bases. The CDR3 reads CSVEEANTGELFF. In nucleotides, the CDR3 is TGCAGCGTTGAGGAGGCGAACACCGGGGAGCTGTTTTTT.

CDR3: CASSLIGIGSGGGDTQYF. CDR3 coding DNA: TGTGCCAGCAGTCTTATCGGTATTGGTAGCGGGGGTGGGGATACGCAGTATTTT. V is TRBV27 and J is TRBJ2-3; the match to TRBD2 covers 9 bases. CDR3 length: 18 amino acids. J gave up 6 bases and V 5 bases, and 18 bases lay outside the gene matches. CDR1 MNHEY and CDR2 SMNVEV come from the germline V gene (reference sequence).

The CDR3 sequence: CASRPDQGTYGYTF. In DNA, the CDR3 is TGTGCCAGTAGACCCGACCAGGGCACCTATGGCTACACCTTC. This sequence joins TRBV19 and TRBJ1-2; D is perhaps TRBD1 (5 bases). Trimming left V 6 bases short and J 4 bases short, with 15 bases between. The CDR3 sequence is 14 residues long. Germline lookup yields CDR1 LNHDA and CDR2 SQIVND (reference sequence).

This chain links TRBV4-2 with TRBJ2-2; D gene ambiguous. The CDR3 is 13 amino acids. Between the trimmed V and J ends, which lost 0 bases and 6 bases, there was a span of 5 bases. Germline V gene sequence: CDR1 LGHNA, CDR2 YNFKEQ. The CDR3 sequence: CASSQDEAGELFF. The CDR3 DNA reads TGTGCCAGCAGCCAAGACGAGGCCGGGGAGCTGTTTTTT.